What follows are 5 T cell receptor beta chains derived from one specimen sequenced in a study of tissue T cells after allogeneic stem cell transplantation. The repertoire was sequenced with immunoSEQ multiplex PCR; TCRdb's copy has only in-frame clones and lacks some. The sample has roughly 45,000 clones; roughly 73% are singletons. Sequenced material: sorted cells pooled from one or two spleens. Receptor source: a pool of C57BL/6 mice in good health.

This clone was counted between two and nine times. The genes are named according to mouse. The read falls 1 residue short of the CDR3 end, and the missing part is taken from the germline J gene. This chain uses TRBV13-2 with TRBJ2-7; TRBD1 matches 9 bases. Germline V lookup: CDR1 NNHNN, CDR2 SYGAGS (reference sequence). V shed 3 bases, J shed 2 bases, and the junction held 3 bases outside the gene matches. The CDR3 totals 14 residues. The part of the CDR3 DNA that was read is TGTGCCAGCGGTGGTGGACAGGGGACCTATGAACAGTAC. This translates into CASGGGQGTYEQY. The whole CDR3 sequence reads CASGGGQGTYEQYF.

To note about this clone: The germline and genes are mouse ones. Other nucleotide sequences from this sample produce the same CDR3. CDR3 sequence reads: CASGDAPFKNERLFF. The covered CDR3 bases are TGTGCCAGCGGTGATGCCCCCTTCAAAAACGAAAGATTATTT. This sequence joins TRBV13-2 and TRBJ1-4; D unclear. The DNA ends 1 residue before the CDR3 does, and the rest of the CDR3 is filled in from the germline J gene. The CDR3 is made up of 15 amino acids. V was shortened by 0 bases and J by 5 bases, with 11 bases between the two germline ends. CDR1 and CDR2 from the germline V gene are NNHNN and SYGAGS (reference sequence).

In regard to this clone: Gene names follow the mouse nomenclature. The sequence runs out 1 residue before the end of the CDR3; the remainder is reconstructed from the germline J gene. At the DNA level, this CDR3 is encoded by other sequences in the same sample as well. V and J are TRBV24 and TRBJ2-4, with no clear D. V lost 4 bases and J 0 bases, leaving 5 bases between the germline ends. Germline V gene lookup returns CDR1 KGHTA and CDR2 FRNEEI. The CDR3 runs 13 residues. The CDR3: CASSPTSQNTLYF. The part of the CDR3 DNA that was read is TGTGCCAGCAGTCCGACAAGTCAAAACACCTTGTAC.

A note on this clone: Any gene name here is a mouse gene name. Sequencing ends 1 residue short of the CDR3 end; the germline J gene provides the rest. J is TRBJ2-3 and V is TRBV13-2, with TRBD2 identical over 7 bases. The V gene end was trimmed by 5 bases and the J gene end by 0 bases; junction bases not matched to a gene: 3. The CDR3 is made up of 14 amino acids. Germline V gives CDR1 NNHNN, CDR2 SYGAGS (reference sequence). The sequenced CDR3 bases are TGTGCCAGCGGGGACTGGTCTAGTGCAGAAACGCTGTAT. This translates into CASGDWSSAETLY. The whole CDR3 region reads CASGDWSSAETLYF.

On this clone: Gene names and germline match the mouse. The read finishes 1 residue shy of the CDR3 end, and the germline J gene is used to complete it. The V gene is TRBV20, the J gene TRBJ2-2, with D unresolved. Germline V gene lookup returns CDR1 GFQATS and CDR2 STVNSAI. CDR3 length equals 12 residues. V gave up 0 bases and J gave up 5 bases, with 4 bases separating them. CDR3 DNA, as far as it was read: TGTGGTGCTAGGGAGGGGACCGGGCAGCTCTAC. It specifies CGAREGTGQLY. The whole CDR3 sequence is CGAREGTGQLYF. Based on the CDR3 plus reference TRBV20 and TRBJ2-2, the full variable domain is GALVYQYPRRTICKSGTSMRMECQAVGFQATSVAWYRQSPQKTFELIALSTVNSAIKYEQNFTQEKFPISHPNLSFSSMTVLNAYLEDRGLYLCGAREGTGQLYFGEGSKLTVL.